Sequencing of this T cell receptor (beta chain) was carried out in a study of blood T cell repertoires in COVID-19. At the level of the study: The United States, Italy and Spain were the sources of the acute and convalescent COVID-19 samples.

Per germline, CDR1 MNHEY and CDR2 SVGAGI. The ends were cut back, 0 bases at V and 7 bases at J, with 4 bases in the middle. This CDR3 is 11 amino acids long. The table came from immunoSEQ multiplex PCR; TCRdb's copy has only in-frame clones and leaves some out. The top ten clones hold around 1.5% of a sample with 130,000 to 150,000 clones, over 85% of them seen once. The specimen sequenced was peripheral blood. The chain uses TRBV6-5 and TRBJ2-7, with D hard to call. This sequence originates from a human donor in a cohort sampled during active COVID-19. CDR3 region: CASSYSQEQYF. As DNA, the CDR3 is TGTGCCAGCAGTTACTCTCAGGAGCAGTACTTC.